This TCR beta chain was observed in a study of blood T cell repertoires in COVID-19. The wider study: The United States, Italy and Spain were the sources of the acute and convalescent COVID-19 samples.

Under the authors' procedure: By means of reference gene primer amplification, nucleated cell counts were estimated. Repertoires were generated with immunoSEQ multiplex PCR, while TCRdb's copy carries only in-frame clones and drops some. The V and J calls and clone size were taken over from that table, and D and trimming were inferred from the DNA. The table has roughly 100,000 clones, around 90% seen once. Per the germline V gene, CDR1 is SGHDT and CDR2 is YYEEEE. V trimming: 5 bases; J trimming: 7 bases; junction bases outside the gene matches: 11. The CDR3 consists of 16 residues. Sequencing was done on a sample of peripheral blood. This chain connects TRBV5-6 to TRBJ2-1; 11 bases agree with TRBD1. This sequence was found in a man between 50 and 59 years old in a cohort sampled during active COVID-19. CDR3 nucleotide sequence: TGTGCCAGCAGACCAAACGGACAGGGGGCTGGGAATGAGCAGTTCTTC. It is translated as CASRPNGQGAGNEQFF.